Sequencing of this T cell receptor beta chain was carried out in a study of control samples from healthy donors and cancer patients. Method: immunoSEQ multiplex PCR; TCRdb's copy keeps in-frame clones and lacks some. The table lists about 250,000 clones, over 75% of them singletons. Trimming took 2 bases from V and 8 from J, leaving 10 bases between them. CDR1 and CDR2 (germline): LNHDA, SQIVND (reference sequence). The CDR3 runs 13 residues. Sequenced sample: PBMCs. This clonotype was obtained from a woman aged 55-70 years with lung cancer. J is TRBJ2-1 and V is TRBV19; no clear D. CDR3 residues: CASSITVMDEQFF. CDR3 coding DNA: TGTGCCAGTAGTATAACAGTTATGGATGAGCAGTTCTTC.